The present T cell receptor (beta chain) was sequenced within a study of blood T cell repertoires in COVID-19 (TCRdb year 2020). About the investigation overall: Samples covering the acute and convalescent phases of COVID-19 were provided by collaborators in the United States, Italy and Spain. The material from the prospective study consisted of cDNA or gDNA derived from T cells, B-cell-depleted T cells, or PBMCs. The dataset comprised deeply sampled blood TCRbeta repertoires from subjects exposed to, actively infected with, or recovered from COVID-19. A freely available public database, intended as a resource for researchers studying the immune response to SARS-CoV-2, is where the repertoires were released. Samples came from the ongoing ImmuneRACE study (first 160 participants) plus 1,254 subjects from 6 global collaborators. Nearly every sample came with metadata listing a de-identified subject ID, COVID-19 status, age in years and sex. Where available, HLA class I and class II types were obtained from metadata supplied by the sample provider rather than from assay-based typing.

A note on this clone: Its binding antigen is unknown. No base quality information exists; no much larger clone differs at one position.

CDR1 and CDR2 are read off the germline V gene as SGHAT and FQNNGV. V gives up 6 bases and J gives up 0 bases, and the segment between their germline ends measures 14 bases. The CDR3 numbers 15 residues from cysteine through phenylalanine. The entry retains the CDR3 DNA only, 45 bases that are in frame from base 1. The collaborating institutions used their own protocols to collect whole blood in K2EDTA tubes. For TCRbeta analysis, collaborators shipped samples as frozen whole blood, isolated PBMCs, or DNA extracted from either of those sample types. The immunoSEQ Assay, a bias-controlled multiplex PCR, was used to amplify TCRbeta CDR3 regions from genomic DNA. On the study's bioinformatics: The number of nucleated cells in each sample was estimated from the amplification of reference gene primers within the assay. To quantify the absolute abundance of each unique TCRbeta CDR3 rearrangement, sequence reads were collapsed and filtered. Productive Simpson clonality was computed per sample as the square root of Simpson's diversity index over productive rearrangements. TCRdb carries this immuneACCESS record with in-frame sequences only. Its versions omit some clonotypes, under half of them owing to an unresolved V gene in the studies checked, with the rest unexplained. V and J calls and clone size are those listed in that table; D and trimming were worked out from the DNA. Across this sample there are tens of thousands of clones, with roughly four fifths seen only once. 21% of the sample lies in the top ten.

Overall results and qualifications from the work: How much clinical and demographic metadata was included differed by source and by participant, and the metadata was provided uncurated.

This TCR came from a human donor in a cohort sampled during active COVID-19. Specimen: peripheral blood. The chain is assembled from TRBV11-2 and TRBJ1-1, with no reliable assignment of the D segment. The CDR3 reads CASRPGGQLNTEAFF. Here is the DNA: TGTGCCAGCAGACCGGGAGGGCAGTTGAACACTGAAGCTTTCTTT. Reference TRBV11-2 and TRBJ1-1 proteins supply the regions before and after the CDR3; the full variable domain is: EAGVAQSPRYKIIEKRQSVAFWCNPISGHATLYWYQQILGQGPKLLIQFQNNGVVDDSQLPKDRFSAERLKGVDSTLKIQPAKLEDSAVYLCASRPGGQLNTEAFFGQGTRLTVV.